This TCR beta chain was observed in a study of shared clonotypes between healthy human individuals. This CDR3 has 11 residues. Per germline, CDR1 MDHEN and CDR2 SYDVKM. V shed 3 bases and J shed 9 bases, with 7 bases lying between them. Using immunoSEQ multiplex PCR, the repertoire was profiled, and TCRdb retains in-frame clones only, with some absent. The table records around 700,000 clones, 92% of them present only once. Positive CCR7 selection of CD45RO-negative cells yielded the naive CD8 cells, and terminally differentiated effector memory CD45RA+ cells were excluded. The clonotype originates from a man aged 25 to 40 in good health. The chain is built from TRBV28 and TRBJ2-3; no clear D. The sample consisted of naive CD8+ T cells sorted from blood. This CDR3 is CASSFYGTQYF. The CDR3, as DNA: TGTGCCAGCAGTTTTTACGGGACGCAGTATTTT.